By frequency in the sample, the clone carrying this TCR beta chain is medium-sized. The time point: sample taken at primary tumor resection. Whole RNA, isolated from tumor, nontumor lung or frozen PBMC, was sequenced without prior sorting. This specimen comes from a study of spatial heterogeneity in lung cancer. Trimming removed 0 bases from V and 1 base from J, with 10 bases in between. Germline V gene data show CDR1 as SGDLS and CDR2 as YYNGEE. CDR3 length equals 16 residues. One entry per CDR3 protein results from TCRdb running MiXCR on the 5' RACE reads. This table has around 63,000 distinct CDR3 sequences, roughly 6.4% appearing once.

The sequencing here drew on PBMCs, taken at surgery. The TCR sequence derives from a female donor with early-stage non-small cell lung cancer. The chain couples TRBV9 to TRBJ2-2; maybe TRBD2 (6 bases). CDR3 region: CASSVDWRGNTGELFF. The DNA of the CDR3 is TGTGCCAGCAGCGTAGATTGGCGGGGGAACACCGGGGAGCTGTTTTTT.